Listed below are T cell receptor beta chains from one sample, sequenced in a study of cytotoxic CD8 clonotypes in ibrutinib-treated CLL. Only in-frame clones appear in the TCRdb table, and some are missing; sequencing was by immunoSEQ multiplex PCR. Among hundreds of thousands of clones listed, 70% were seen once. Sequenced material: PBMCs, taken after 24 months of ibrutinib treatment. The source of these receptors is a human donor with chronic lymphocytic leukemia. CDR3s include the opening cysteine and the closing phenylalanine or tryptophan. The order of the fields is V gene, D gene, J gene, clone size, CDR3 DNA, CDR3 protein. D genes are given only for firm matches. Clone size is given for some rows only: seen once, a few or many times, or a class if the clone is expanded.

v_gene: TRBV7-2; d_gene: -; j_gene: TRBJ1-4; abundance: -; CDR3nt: TGTGCCAGCAGCAAAGGGTCCGGGACAAATGAAAAACTGTTTTTT; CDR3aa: CASSKGSGTNEKLFF
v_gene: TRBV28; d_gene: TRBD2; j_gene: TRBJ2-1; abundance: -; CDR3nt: TGTGCCAGCCTCCTAGCGGGCAGGGAGCAGTTCTTC; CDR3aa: CASLLAGREQFF
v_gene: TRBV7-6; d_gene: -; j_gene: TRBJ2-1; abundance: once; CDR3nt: TGTGCCAGCAGCCCGACGGGTGGAGTAAATCTCAATGAGCAGTTCTTC; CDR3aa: CASSPTGGVNLNEQFF
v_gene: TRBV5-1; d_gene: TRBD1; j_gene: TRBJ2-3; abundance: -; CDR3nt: TGCGCCAGCAGCCTAGCGACAGGGGCACCTAGCACAGATACGCAGTATTTT; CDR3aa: CASSLATGAPSTDTQYF
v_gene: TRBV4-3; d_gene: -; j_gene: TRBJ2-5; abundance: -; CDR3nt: TGCGCCAGCAGCCAAGACCGTCAGGTCGTTGGGACCCAGTACTTC; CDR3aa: CASSQDRQVVGTQYF
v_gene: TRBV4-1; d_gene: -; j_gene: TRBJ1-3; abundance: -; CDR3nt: TGCGCCAGCAGCCAGCCAGACCGGGGCTCTGGAAACACCATATATTTT; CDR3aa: CASSQPDRGSGNTIYF
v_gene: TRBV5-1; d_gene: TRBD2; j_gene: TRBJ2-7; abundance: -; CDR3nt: TGCGCCAGCAGCTTACAGGGACTAGCGGATGGTGAGCAGTACTTC; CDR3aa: CASSLQGLADGEQYF
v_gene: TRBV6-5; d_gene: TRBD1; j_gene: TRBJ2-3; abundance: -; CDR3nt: TGTGCCACCAAGACAGGGGCCGATACGCAGTATTTT; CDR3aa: CATKTGADTQYF
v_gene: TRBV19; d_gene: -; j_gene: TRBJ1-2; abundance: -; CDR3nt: TGTGCCAGTAGACATGGACAGTCCCAGTCTGGCTACACCTTC; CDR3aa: CASRHGQSQSGYTF
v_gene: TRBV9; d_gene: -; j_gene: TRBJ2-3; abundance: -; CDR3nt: TGTGCCAGCAGCGTAGGGGGGGCCGGCGATACGCAGTATTTT; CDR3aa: CASSVGGAGDTQYF
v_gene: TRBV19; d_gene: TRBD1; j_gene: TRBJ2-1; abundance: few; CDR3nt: TGTGCCAGTTTGCCGGGACAGGGTTACAATGAGCAGTTCTTC; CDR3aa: CASLPGQGYNEQFF
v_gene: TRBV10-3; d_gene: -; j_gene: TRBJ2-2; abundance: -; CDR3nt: TGTGCCATCAGTGAGGCCCGAACGAACACCGGGGAGCTGTTTTTT; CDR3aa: CAISEARTNTGELFF
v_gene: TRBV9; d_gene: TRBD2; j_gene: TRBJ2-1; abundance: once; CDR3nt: TGTGCCAGCAGCCCCAGGTCGGGCGGGAGGGCCCGCAATGAGCAGTTCTTC; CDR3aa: CASSPRSGGRARNEQFF
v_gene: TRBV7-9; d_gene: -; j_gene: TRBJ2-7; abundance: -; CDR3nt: TGTGCCAGCAGCTTAGCGCCTAGTGTCTACGAGCAGTACTTC; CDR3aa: CASSLAPSVYEQYF
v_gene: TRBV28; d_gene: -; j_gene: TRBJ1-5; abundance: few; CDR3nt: TGTGCCAGCAGTTTTCAACAGAATCAGCCCCAGCATTTT; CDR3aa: CASSFQQNQPQHF
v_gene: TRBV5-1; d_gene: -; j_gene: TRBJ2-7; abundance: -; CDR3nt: TGCGCCAGCAGGGGGCGGGACAGTCCCTACGAGCAGTACTTC; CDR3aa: CASRGRDSPYEQYF
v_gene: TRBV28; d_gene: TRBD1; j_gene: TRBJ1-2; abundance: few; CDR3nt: TGTGCCAGCAGTTCGGGACAGAACTATGGCTACACCTTC; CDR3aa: CASSSGQNYGYTF
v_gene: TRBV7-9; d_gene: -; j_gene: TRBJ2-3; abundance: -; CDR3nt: TGTGCCAGCAGCCCCCCGTGGGCGGATACGCAGTATTTT; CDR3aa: CASSPPWADTQYF
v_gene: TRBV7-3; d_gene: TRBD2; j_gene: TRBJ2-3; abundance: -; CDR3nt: TGTGCCAGCAGCACCTTAGCGGGAGCGGCGCCAGATACGCAGTATTTT; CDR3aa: CASSTLAGAAPDTQYF
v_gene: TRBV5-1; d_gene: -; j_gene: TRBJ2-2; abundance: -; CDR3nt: TGCGCCAGCAGCTTATCACAGGGTGACACCGGGGAGCTGTTTTTT; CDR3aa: CASSLSQGDTGELFF
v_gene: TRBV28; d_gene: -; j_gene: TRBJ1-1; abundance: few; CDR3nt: TGTGCCAGCAGTTTGTACAGCCTGTACAGGGTCGAGGCTTTCTTT; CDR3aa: CASSLYSLYRVEAFF
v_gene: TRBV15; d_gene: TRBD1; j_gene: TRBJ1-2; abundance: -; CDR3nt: TGTGCCACCAGCAGAGATAAGGGGACAGGGCCGGGCGCTAACTATGGCTACACCTTC; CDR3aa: CATSRDKGTGPGANYGYTF
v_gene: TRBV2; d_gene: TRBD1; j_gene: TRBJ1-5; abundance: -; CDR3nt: TGTGCCAGCAGTGTTGAGACAGGGGAAAGCAATCAGCCCCAGCATTTT; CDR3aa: CASSVETGESNQPQHF
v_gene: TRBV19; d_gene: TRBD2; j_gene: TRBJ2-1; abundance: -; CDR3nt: TGTGCCAGTAGTACACTAGCGGGAGACTATGAGCAGTTCTTC; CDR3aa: CASSTLAGDYEQFF
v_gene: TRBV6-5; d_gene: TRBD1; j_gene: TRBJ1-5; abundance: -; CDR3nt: TGTGCCAGCAGTCCCGACAGGGACAGCAATCAGCCCCAGCATTTT; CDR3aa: CASSPDRDSNQPQHF
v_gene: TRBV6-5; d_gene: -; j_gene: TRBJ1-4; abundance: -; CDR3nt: TGTGCCAGCAGTTACTCCTTCCAGGAAAAACTGTTTTTT; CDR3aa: CASSYSFQEKLFF
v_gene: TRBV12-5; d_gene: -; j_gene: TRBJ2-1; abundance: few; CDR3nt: TGTGCTAGTGGACCGGAATTGCGGAATGAGCAGTTCTTC; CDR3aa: CASGPELRNEQFF